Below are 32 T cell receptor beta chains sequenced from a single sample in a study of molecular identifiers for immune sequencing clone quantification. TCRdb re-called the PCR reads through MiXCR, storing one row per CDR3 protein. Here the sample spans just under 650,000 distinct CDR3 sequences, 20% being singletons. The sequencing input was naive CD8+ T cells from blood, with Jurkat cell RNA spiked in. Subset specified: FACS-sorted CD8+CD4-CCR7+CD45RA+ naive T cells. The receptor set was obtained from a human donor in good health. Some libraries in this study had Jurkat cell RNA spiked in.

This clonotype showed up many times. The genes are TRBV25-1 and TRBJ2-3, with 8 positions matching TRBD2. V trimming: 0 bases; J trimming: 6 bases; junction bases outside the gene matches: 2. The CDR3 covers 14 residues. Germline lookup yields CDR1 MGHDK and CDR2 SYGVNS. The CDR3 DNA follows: TGTGCCAGCAGTGAATATAGCGGGGTGGATACGCAGTATTTT. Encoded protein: CASSEYSGVDTQYF.

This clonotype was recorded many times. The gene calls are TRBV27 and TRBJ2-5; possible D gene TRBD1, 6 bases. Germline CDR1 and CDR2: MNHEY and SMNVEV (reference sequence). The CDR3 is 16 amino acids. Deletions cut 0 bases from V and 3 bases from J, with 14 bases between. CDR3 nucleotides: TGTGCCAGCAGTTTATCCGGAAGGGGGACGGAAGAGACCCAGTACTTC. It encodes CASSLSGRGTEETQYF.

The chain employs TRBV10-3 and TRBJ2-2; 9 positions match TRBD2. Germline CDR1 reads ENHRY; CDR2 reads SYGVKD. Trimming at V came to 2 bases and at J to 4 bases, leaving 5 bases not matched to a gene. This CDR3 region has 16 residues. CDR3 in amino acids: CAISEPLAGSTGELFF. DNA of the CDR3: TGTGCCATCAGTGAGCCCCTAGCGGGGTCCACCGGGGAGCTGTTTTTT.

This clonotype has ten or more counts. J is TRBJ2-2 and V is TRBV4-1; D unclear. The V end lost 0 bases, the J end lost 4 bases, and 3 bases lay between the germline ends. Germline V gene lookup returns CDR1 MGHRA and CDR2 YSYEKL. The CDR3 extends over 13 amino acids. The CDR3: CASSQDPTGELFF. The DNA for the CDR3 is TGCGCCAGCAGCCAAGATCCCACCGGGGAGCTGTTTTTT.

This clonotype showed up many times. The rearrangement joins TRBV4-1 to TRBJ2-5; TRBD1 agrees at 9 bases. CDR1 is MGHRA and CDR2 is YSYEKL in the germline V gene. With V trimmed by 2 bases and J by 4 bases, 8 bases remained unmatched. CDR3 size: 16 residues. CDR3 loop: CASSQLPGQGRETQYF. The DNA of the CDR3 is TGCGCCAGCAGCCAACTCCCTGGACAGGGGCGAGAGACCCAGTACTTC.

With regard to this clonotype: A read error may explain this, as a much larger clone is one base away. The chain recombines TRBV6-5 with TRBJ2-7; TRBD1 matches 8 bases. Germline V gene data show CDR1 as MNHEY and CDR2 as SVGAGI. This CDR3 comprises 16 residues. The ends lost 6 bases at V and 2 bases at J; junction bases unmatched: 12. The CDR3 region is CASRQGVGTGAYEQYF. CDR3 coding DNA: TGTGCCAGCAGACAGGGAGTTGGGACAGGAGCCTACGAGCAGTACTTC.

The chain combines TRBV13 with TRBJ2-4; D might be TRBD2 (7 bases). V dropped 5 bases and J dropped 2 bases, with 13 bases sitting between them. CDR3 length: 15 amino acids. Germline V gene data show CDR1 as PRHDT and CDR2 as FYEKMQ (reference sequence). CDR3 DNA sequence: TGTGCCAGCAGCCCAGAGGGGGGGCCCAAAAACATTCAGTACTTC. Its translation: CASSPEGGPKNIQYF.

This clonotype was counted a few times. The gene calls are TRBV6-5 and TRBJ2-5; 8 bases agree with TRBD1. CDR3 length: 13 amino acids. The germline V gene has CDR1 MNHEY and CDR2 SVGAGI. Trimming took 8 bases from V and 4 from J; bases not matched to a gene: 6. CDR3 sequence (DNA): TGTGCCAGCGGTTCTGACAGGGGAGAGACCCAGTACTTC. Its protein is CASGSDRGETQYF.

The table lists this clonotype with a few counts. As DNA, the CDR3 is TGTGCCAGCAGTCAGACAGGGTCAAGTATAAAACTGTTTTTT. Its protein is CASSQTGSSIKLFF. The V gene is TRBV27, the J gene TRBJ1-4, with 7 bases lining up with TRBD1. J gave up 10 bases and V 5 bases, and 10 bases lay outside the gene matches. This CDR3 contains 14 residues. The germline V gene encodes CDR1 MNHEY and CDR2 SMNVEV (reference sequence).

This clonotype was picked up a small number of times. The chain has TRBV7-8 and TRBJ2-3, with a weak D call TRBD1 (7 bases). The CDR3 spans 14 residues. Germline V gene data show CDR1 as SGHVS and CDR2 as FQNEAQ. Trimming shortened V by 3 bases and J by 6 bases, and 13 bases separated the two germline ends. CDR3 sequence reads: CASSFGSGGDTQYF. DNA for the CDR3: TGTGCCAGCAGCTTTGGTTCAGGGGGGGATACGCAGTATTTT.

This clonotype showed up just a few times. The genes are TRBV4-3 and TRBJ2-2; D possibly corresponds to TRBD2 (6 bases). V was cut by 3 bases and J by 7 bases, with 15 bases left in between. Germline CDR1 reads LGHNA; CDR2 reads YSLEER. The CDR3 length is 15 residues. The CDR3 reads CASSHPQGLHGELFF. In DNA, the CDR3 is TGCGCCAGCAGCCATCCCCAGGGACTTCACGGGGAGCTGTTTTTT.

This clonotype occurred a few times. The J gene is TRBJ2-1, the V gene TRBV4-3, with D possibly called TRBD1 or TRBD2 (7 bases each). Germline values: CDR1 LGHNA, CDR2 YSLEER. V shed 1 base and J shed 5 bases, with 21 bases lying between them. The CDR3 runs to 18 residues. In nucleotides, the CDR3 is TGCGCCAGCAGCCAAGGGTGGGGACTTGCAGGGGGGGACAATGAGCAGTTCTTC. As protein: CASSQGWGLAGGDNEQFF.

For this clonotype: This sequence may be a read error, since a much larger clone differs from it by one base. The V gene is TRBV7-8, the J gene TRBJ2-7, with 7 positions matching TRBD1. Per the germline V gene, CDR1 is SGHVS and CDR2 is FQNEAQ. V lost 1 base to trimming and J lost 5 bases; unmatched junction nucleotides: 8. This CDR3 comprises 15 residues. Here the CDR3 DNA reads TGTGCCAGCAGCTTAGGGGGGAAGGGGGCCCACGAGCAGTACTTC. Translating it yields CASSLGGKGAHEQYF. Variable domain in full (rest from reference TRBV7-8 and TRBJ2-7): GAGVSQSPRYKVAKRGQDVALRCDPISGHVSLFWYQQALGQGPEFLTYFQNEAQLDKSGLPSDRFFAERPEGSVSTLKIQRTQQEDSAVYLCASSLGGKGAHEQYFGPGTRLTVT.

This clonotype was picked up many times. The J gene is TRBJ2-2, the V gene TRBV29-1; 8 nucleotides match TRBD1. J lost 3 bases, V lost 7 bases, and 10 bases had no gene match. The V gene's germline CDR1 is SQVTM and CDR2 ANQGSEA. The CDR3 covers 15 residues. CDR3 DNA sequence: TGCAGCGGAGGGGGTGGACAGGGATACACCGGGGAGCTGTTTTTT. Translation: CSGGGGQGYTGELFF.

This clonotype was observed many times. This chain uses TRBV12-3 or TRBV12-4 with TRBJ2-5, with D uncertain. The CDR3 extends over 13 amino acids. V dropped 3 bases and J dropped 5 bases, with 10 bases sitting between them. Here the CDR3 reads CASSFLGKETQYF. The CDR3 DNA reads TGTGCCAGCAGTTTTCTAGGGAAGGAGACCCAGTACTTC.

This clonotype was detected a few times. CDR3 coding DNA: TGTGCCAGCAGTGAAGCAGGACACAATGAGCAGTTCTTC. It encodes CASSEAGHNEQFF. This sequence joins TRBV6-1 and TRBJ2-1; no reliable D call. CDR3 size: 13 residues. With 0 bases removed from V and 5 bases from J, the gap between germline ends came to 5 bases. Germline V CDR1 and CDR2: MNHNS, SASEGT.

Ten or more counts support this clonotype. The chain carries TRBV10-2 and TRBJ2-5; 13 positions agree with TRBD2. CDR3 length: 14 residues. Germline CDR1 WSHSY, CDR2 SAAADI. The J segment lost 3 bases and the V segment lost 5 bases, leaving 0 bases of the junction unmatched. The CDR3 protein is CASSTSGGEETQYF. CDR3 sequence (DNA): TGCGCCAGCAGTACTAGCGGGGGGGAAGAGACCCAGTACTTC.

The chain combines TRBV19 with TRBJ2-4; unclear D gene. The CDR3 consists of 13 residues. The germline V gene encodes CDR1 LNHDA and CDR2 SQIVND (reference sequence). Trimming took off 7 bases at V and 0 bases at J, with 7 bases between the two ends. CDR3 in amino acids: CASTSRAKNIQYF. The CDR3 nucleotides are TGTGCCAGTACTTCACGAGCCAAAAACATTCAGTACTTC.

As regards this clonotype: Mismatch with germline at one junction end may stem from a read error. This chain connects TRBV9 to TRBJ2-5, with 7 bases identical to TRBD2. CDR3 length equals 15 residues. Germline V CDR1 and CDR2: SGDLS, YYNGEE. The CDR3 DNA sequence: TGTGCCAGCAGCGTTGAGCGGGGTGTAAAAGAGACCCAGTGCTTC. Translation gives CASSVERGVKETQCF. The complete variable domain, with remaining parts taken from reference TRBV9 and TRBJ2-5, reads DSGVTQTPKHLITATGQRVTLRCSPRSGDLSVYWYQQSLDQGLQFLIQYYNGEERAKGNILERFSAQQFPDLHSELNLSSLELGDSALYFCASSVERGVKETQCFGPGTRLLVL.

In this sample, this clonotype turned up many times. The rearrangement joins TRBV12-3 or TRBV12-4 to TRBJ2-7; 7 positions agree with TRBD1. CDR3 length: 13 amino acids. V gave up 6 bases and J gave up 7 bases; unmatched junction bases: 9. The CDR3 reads CASSNRDSPEQYF. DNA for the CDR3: TGTGCCAGCAGCAACCGGGACAGCCCAGAGCAGTACTTC.

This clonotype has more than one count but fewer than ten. The CDR3 DNA reads as TGTGCCAGCAGCTTGGGGGGGTTTTTTAATTCACCCCTCCACTTT. Amino acids: CASSLGGFFNSPLHF. The V call is TRBV5-5, the J call TRBJ1-6; weak D call: TRBD1 (5 bases). CDR1 SGHKS and CDR2 YYEKEE come from the germline V gene (reference sequence). V lost 0 bases, J lost 6 bases, and 10 bases lay in between. The CDR3 extends over 15 amino acids.

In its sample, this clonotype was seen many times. Here the CDR3 reads CASSIGDGLITNYGYTF. For the CDR3, the DNA is TGTGCCAGTAGTATCGGGGACGGACTCATCACTAACTATGGCTACACCTTC. This chain connects TRBV19 to TRBJ1-2; TRBD1 might be the D (5 bases). In germline, CDR1 is LNHDA, CDR2 SQIVND (reference sequence). V was pared by 3 bases and J by 0 bases, with 17 bases between. The CDR3 is 17 residues long.

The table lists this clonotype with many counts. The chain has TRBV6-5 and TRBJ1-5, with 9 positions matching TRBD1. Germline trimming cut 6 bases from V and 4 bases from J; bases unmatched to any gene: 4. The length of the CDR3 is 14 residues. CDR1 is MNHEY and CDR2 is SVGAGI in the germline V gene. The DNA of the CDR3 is TGTGCCAGCAGCCGGACAGGGGTTAATCAGCCCCAGCATTTT. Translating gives CASSRTGVNQPQHF.

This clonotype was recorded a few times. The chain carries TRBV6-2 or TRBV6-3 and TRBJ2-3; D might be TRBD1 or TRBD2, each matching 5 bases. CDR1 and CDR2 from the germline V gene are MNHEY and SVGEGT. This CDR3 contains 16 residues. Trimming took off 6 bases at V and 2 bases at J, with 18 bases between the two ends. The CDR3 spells CASSAGALFLTDTQYF. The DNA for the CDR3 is TGTGCCAGCAGCGCCGGGGCCCTTTTTCTCACAGATACGCAGTATTTT.

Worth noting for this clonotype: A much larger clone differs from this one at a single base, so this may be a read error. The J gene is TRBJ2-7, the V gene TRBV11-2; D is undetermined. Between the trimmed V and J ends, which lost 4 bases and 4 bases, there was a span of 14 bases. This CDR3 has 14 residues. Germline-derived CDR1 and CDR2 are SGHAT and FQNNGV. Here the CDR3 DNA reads TGTGCCAGCAGCTCCAGTCGTAGAATTTACGAGCAGTACTTC. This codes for CASSSSRRIYEQYF. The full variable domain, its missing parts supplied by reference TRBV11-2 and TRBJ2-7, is EAGVAQSPRYKIIEKRQSVAFWCNPISGHATLYWYQQILGQGPKLLIQFQNNGVVDDSQLPKDRFSAERLKGVDSTLKIQPAKLEDSAVYLCASSSSRRIYEQYFGPGTRLTVT.

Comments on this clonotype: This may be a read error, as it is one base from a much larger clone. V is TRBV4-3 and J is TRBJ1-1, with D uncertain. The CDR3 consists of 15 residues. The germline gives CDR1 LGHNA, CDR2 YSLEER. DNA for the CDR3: TGCGCCGGCAGCCATGACCTCACACCGAACACTGAAGCTTTCTTT. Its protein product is CAGSHDLTPNTEAFF.

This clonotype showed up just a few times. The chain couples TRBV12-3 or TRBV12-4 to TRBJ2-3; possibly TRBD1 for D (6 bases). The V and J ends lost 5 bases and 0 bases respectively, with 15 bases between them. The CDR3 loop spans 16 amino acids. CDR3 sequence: CASSPWDKASTDTQYF. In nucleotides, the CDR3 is TGTGCCAGCAGTCCCTGGGACAAAGCTAGCACAGATACGCAGTATTTT.

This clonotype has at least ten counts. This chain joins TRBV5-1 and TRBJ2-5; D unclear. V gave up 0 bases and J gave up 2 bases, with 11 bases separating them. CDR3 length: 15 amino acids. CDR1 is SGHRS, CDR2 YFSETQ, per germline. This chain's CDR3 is CASSLAVNSQETQYF. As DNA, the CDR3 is TGCGCCAGCAGCTTGGCCGTGAATTCTCAAGAGACCCAGTACTTC.

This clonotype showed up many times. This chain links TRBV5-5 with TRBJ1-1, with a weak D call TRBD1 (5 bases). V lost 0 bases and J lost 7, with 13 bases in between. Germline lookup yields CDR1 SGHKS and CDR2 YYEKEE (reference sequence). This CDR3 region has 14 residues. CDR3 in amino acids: CASSLAQGYGEAFF. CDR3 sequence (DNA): TGTGCCAGCAGCTTGGCCCAGGGATACGGTGAAGCTTTCTTT.

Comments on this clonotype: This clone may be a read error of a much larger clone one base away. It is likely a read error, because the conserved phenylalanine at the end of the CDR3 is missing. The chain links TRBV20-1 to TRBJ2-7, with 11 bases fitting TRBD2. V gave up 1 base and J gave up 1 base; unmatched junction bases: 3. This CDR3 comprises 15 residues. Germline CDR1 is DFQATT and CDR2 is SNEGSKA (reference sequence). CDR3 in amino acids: CSARVTSGVSYEQYS. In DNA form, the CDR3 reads TGCAGTGCTAGAGTGACTAGCGGGGTTTCCTACGAGCAGTACTCC.

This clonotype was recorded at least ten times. CDR3: CASSLAGSVADTQYF. CDR3 DNA sequence: TGTGCCAGCAGCTTAGCAGGGTCTGTGGCAGATACGCAGTATTTT. The chain joins TRBV13 to TRBJ2-3; weak D call: TRBD1 (5 bases). The V gene's germline CDR1 is PRHDT and CDR2 FYEKMQ (reference sequence). CDR3 length equals 15 residues. Deletions cut 1 base from V and 4 bases from J, with 12 bases between.

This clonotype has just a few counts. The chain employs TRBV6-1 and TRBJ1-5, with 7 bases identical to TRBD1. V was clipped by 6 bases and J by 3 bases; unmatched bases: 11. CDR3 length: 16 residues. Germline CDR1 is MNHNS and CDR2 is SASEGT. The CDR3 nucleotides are TGTGCCAGCAGCGCCGGACAGGACTTATACAATCAGCCCCAGCATTTT. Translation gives CASSAGQDLYNQPQHF.